Listed here are 18 T cell receptor beta chains from one sample, sequenced in a study of early T cells in non-severe SARS-CoV-2 infection (dated by TCRdb to the early 2020s). The method was 5' RACE. Instrument used: NextSeq 500. TCRdb handled the public reads itself, with Q25 trimming in fastp and clone calling in MiXCR, and kept productive beta chains. Every CDR3 protein is listed once, alongside the most common genes and DNA of its rows. This sample gives about 60,000 distinct CDR3 sequences in total; more than 9.5% of them show up just once. The ten largest account for 9.5% to 10% of the sample. Sequencing used whole blood. Source of these receptors: an adult who was a healthcare worker with PCR-confirmed SARS-CoV-2 infection or an uninfected control (not recorded which).

This clonotype came up a few times. In DNA, the CDR3 is TGTGCCAGCAGTGGGACTAGCGGGAGCACCGGGGAGCTGTTTTTT. It encodes CASSGTSGSTGELFF. The chain combines TRBV6-4 with TRBJ2-2, with TRBD2 matching over 13 bases. The CDR3 covers 15 residues. CDR1 is MRHNA, CDR2 SNTAGT, per germline. The V and J ends lost 4 bases and 4 bases, in that order; junction bases with no gene match: 0.

The J gene is TRBJ1-2, the V gene TRBV6-1; D gene ambiguous. The CDR3 runs to 10 residues. Germline V gives CDR1 MNHNS, CDR2 SASEGT. The V end was cut by 2 bases, the J end by 8 bases, with 3 bases between. For the CDR3, the DNA is TGTGCCAGCAGTGAAATCGGCTACACCTTC. This encodes CASSEIGYTF.

This clonotype was counted a few times. Written as DNA, the CDR3 is TGTGCCACCAGTGATCCCGCTTTGGGGGGCCACGGGGAGCTGTTTTTT. Encoded protein: CATSDPALGGHGELFF. The chain carries TRBV24-1 and TRBJ2-2; D could derive from TRBD1 or TRBD2 (6 bases each). Trimming left V 3 bases short and J 7 bases short, with 17 bases between. The CDR3 contains 16 residues. From germline, CDR1 is KGHDR and CDR2 SFDVKD.

The chain carries TRBV11-2 and TRBJ2-3, with 12 bases fitting TRBD2. The ends lost 5 bases at V and 6 bases at J; junction bases unmatched: 15. The CDR3 has 18 amino acids. Germline V gene sequence: CDR1 SGHAT, CDR2 FQNNGV. The CDR3, as DNA: TGTGCCAGCAGCCCCGGTCTAGCGGGGGGGCTGGATATGGATACGCAGTATTTT. As protein: CASSPGLAGGLDMDTQYF.

The chain has TRBV5-5 and TRBJ1-5, with a tentative D call TRBD1 (6 bases). In germline, CDR1 is SGHKS, CDR2 YYEKEE (reference sequence). This CDR3 has 14 residues. The ends were cut back, 1 base at V and 7 bases at J, with 12 bases in the middle. CDR3 in DNA: TGTGCCAGCAGCTTGAGAGCAGGGGAACAGCCCCAGCATTTT. Residues: CASSLRAGEQPQHF.

The CDR3 region is CSAPTGRRYTF. DNA for the CDR3: TGCAGCGCTCCGACAGGGAGACGCTACACCTTC. V and J are TRBV29-1 and TRBJ1-2, with 7 positions matching TRBD1. Unmatched junction bases numbered 8, after V lost 7 bases and J lost 9 bases. Germline-derived CDR1 and CDR2 are SQVTM and ANQGSEA. CDR3 length: 11 amino acids.

This clonotype has a count of ten or more. The chain is built from TRBV4-1 and TRBJ2-1; D is undetermined. Per germline, CDR1 MGHRA and CDR2 YSYEKL. With 3 bases removed from V and 8 bases from J, the gap between germline ends came to 14 bases. CDR3 length equals 14 residues. The CDR3 bases are TGCGCCAGCAGCCAGAGGACGGCCGCGGATGAGCAGTTCTTC. This translates into CASSQRTAADEQFF.

The chain uses TRBV9 and TRBJ2-7; TRBD1 might be the D (5 bases). V lost 0 bases and J 7 bases, leaving 20 bases between the germline ends. Germline CDR1 reads SGDLS; CDR2 reads YYNGEE. The CDR3 runs 16 residues. The CDR3 DNA is TGTGCCAGCAGCGTAGCTACGGGTAGGGGTCCTTGGGAGCAGTACTTC. Its protein product is CASSVATGRGPWEQYF.

This clonotype was counted many times. The rearrangement uses TRBV6-4 and TRBJ2-2; no firm D call. Germline loops: CDR1 MRHNA, CDR2 SNTAGT. The CDR3 contains 13 residues. Trimming left V 2 bases short and J 3 bases short, with 4 bases between. The CDR3 is CASSDRDTGELFF. CDR3 nucleotide sequence: TGTGCCAGCAGTGACAGGGACACCGGGGAGCTGTTTTTT.

This chain links TRBV20-1 with TRBJ1-1; D remains ambiguous. CDR3 length: 13 residues. The V gene's germline CDR1 is DFQATT and CDR2 SNEGSKA (reference sequence). V was pared by 0 bases and J by 0 bases, with 5 bases between. CDR3 region: CSARDPVNTEAFF. The DNA for the CDR3 is TGCAGTGCTAGAGATCCGGTGAACACTGAAGCTTTCTTT.

This clonotype was seen repeatedly, ten times or more. V usage is TRBV11-2 and J usage is TRBJ2-5; D unclear. V gave up 1 base and J gave up 2 bases, with 5 bases separating them. The CDR3 is 13 residues long. Looked up from germline, CDR1 is SGHAT and CDR2 is FQNNGV. The CDR3 nucleotides are TGTGCCAGCAGCTTAGGACGGCAAGAGACCCAGTACTTC. This gives the protein CASSLGRQETQYF. Full variable domain (missing parts from reference TRBV11-2 and TRBJ2-5): EAGVAQSPRYKIIEKRQSVAFWCNPISGHATLYWYQQILGQGPKLLIQFQNNGVVDDSQLPKDRFSAERLKGVDSTLKIQPAKLEDSAVYLCASSLGRQETQYFGPGTRLLVL.

This clonotype was counted between two and nine times. The rearrangement joins TRBV29-1 to TRBJ2-7; D gene unclear. This CDR3 spans 11 amino acids. The germline gives CDR1 SQVTM, CDR2 ANQGSEA. V dropped 4 bases and J dropped 1 base, with 5 bases sitting between them. As DNA, the CDR3 is TGCAGCGTTGTGGGGTCCTACGAGCAGTACTTC. This translates into CSVVGSYEQYF.

In this sample, this clonotype turned up a few times. This chain uses TRBV28 with TRBJ1-1; no firm D call. This CDR3 has 14 amino acids. Trimming shortened V by 2 bases and J by 4 bases, and 11 bases separated the two germline ends. CDR1 and CDR2 from the germline V gene are MDHEN and SYDVKM. CDR3: CASSLGGFGTEAFF. The DNA of the CDR3 is TGTGCCAGCAGTTTAGGCGGGTTTGGCACTGAAGCTTTCTTT.

This clonotype appeared many times. The chain combines TRBV7-2 with TRBJ2-3; TRBD2 agrees at 10 bases. The CDR3 loop spans 15 amino acids. Germline CDR1 and CDR2: SGHTA and FQGNSA. Trimming cost V 5 bases and J 4 bases; bases outside gene matches: 6. In DNA, the CDR3 is TGTGCCAGCAGCGCCCTAGCGGGGGCCCCAGATACGCAGTATTTT. Amino acids: CASSALAGAPDTQYF.

This clonotype has more than one count but fewer than ten. The J gene is TRBJ2-3, the V gene TRBV10-3; 14 bases fit TRBD2. J lost 0 bases, V lost 5 bases, and 7 bases had no gene match. Germline CDR1 reads ENHRY; CDR2 reads SYGVKD. The CDR3 is 18 amino acids. CDR3 loop: CAISPGTSGSGSTDTQYF. CDR3 bases: TGTGCCATCAGTCCCGGGACTAGCGGGAGTGGAAGCACAGATACGCAGTATTTT.

This clonotype was picked up a small number of times. V and J are TRBV20-1 and TRBJ2-7, with 7 bases fitting TRBD2. V lost 0 bases and J lost 3; bases outside the gene matches: 11. The CDR3 totals 16 residues. Germline CDR1 reads DFQATT; CDR2 reads SNEGSKA (reference sequence). CDR3 protein: CSARDIAASGGYEQYF. CDR3 bases: TGCAGTGCTAGAGATATAGCGGCTAGCGGAGGCTACGAGCAGTACTTC.

The V call is TRBV4-2, the J call TRBJ2-1; D remains ambiguous. CDR3 length: 11 amino acids. V lost 1 base and J lost 10, with 5 bases in between. Germline CDR1 is LGHNA and CDR2 is YNFKEQ. The CDR3 DNA reads as TGTGCCAGCAGCCAAGTGGGGGAGCAGTTCTTC. This encodes CASSQVGEQFF.

This clonotype was observed a handful of times. This rearrangement joins TRBV19 to TRBJ1-4; 10 bases are a match to TRBD1. Trimming took 8 bases from V and 8 from J; bases not matched to a gene: 8. The V gene's germline CDR1 is LNHDA and CDR2 SQIVND (reference sequence). The CDR3 covers 14 residues. The CDR3 DNA reads as TGTGCCAGTGGGAGACAGGGGGCGAAAGAAAAACTGTTTTTT. This codes for CASGRQGAKEKLFF.